The clone carrying this TCR beta chain has only a few counts. What it binds is unknown. This entry belongs to a study of T cell responses to AZD1222 COVID-19 vaccine. Findings of the study overall: Spike-spanning, vaccine-associated CD4 TCRs were dominant at 160-218 and 743-854.

Assay: immunoSEQ multiplex PCR; the TCRdb copy retains only in-frame clones and omits some. This sample has approximately 140,000 clones, with about 91% found just once. This material consisted of peripheral blood, taken on day 0 of AZD1222 vaccination. This clonotype was obtained from an adult in good health.

In DNA, the CDR3 is TGTGCCTGGAGTCGACAGGGGCGGGTCGAAGCTTTCTTT. Encoded protein: CAWSRQGRVEAFF. The V gene is TRBV30, the J gene TRBJ1-1; 8 nucleotides line up with TRBD1. Germline values: CDR1 GTSNPN, CDR2 SVGIG (reference sequence). The CDR3 has 13 amino acids. J gave up 8 bases and V 2 bases, and 7 bases lay outside the gene matches.